These T cell receptor beta chains were read from a single sample in a study of T-cell reconstitution after alpha-beta-depleted transplantation in children. TCRdb fed the PCR reads into MiXCR, producing one record per CDR3 protein. The table includes 90,000 to 120,000 distinct CDR3 sequences, around 6.4% detected once. The input for sequencing was PBMCs, mostly from graft donor cells, taken 360 days after TCRalphabeta/CD19-depleted stem cell transplant. These receptors were taken from a male patient between 2 and 10 years old who had a stem cell transplant for acute lymphoblastic leukemia, so the T cells may come from the graft donor. CDR3s include the opening cysteine and the closing phenylalanine or tryptophan. Fields, in order: clone size, D gene, J gene, V gene, CDR3 DNA, CDR3 protein. The D gene is left open where the match is weak. Clone size is shown for a subset of rows, as once, few, many or a class of expanded clone.

many,-,TRBJ1-1,TRBV24-1,TGTGCCACCAGTGCCCACCCAGGGGAAGGCACTGAAGCTTTCTTT,CATSAHPGEGTEAFF
many,-,TRBJ1-6,TRBV7-2,TGTGCCAGCAGCTTCCGGGGGCAAAGGAATTCACCCCTCCACTTT,CASSFRGQRNSPLHF
many,-,TRBJ2-2,TRBV27,TGTGCCAGCAGTTTAGGGGGCGTCGGGGAGCTGTTTTTT,CASSLGGVGELFF
many,-,TRBJ1-1,TRBV5-6,TGTGCCAGCCTTTGGGGCACTGAAGCTTTCTTT,CASLWGTEAFF
many,TRBD1,TRBJ2-7,TRBV28,TGTGCCAGCACCCCCCGGACAGGAACTTACGAGCAGTACTTC,CASTPRTGTYEQYF
many,-,TRBJ2-1,TRBV7-6,TGTGCCAGCAGCTTAGAACCCCGCCCCTACAATGAGCAGTTCTTC,CASSLEPRPYNEQFF
many,TRBD1,TRBJ1-2,TRBV29-1,TGCAGCGTTATACGTGACAGGGTCGGGGGCTACACCTTC,CSVIRDRVGGYTF
many,TRBD1,TRBJ1-5,TRBV10-3,TGTGCCATCAGTGGGCAGGGGGCCAATCAGCCCCAGCATTTT,CAISGQGANQPQHF
many,-,TRBJ2-2,TRBV6-6,TGTGCCAGCAGAAGCGATTACACCGGGGAGCTGTTTTTT,CASRSDYTGELFF
-,-,TRBJ2-3,TRBV27,TGTGCCAGCAGTCCCCGCAGGGCCCTAGTCACAGATACGCAGTATTTT,CASSPRRALVTDTQYF
many,TRBD1,TRBJ1-1,TRBV29-1,TGCAGCGTTGTAGGGACAGGGCTCAACACTGAAGCTTTCTTT,CSVVGTGLNTEAFF
many,-,TRBJ2-5,TRBV21-1,TGTGCCAACATCCCGACAGGCCAAGAGACCCAGTACTTC,CANIPTGQETQYF
-,TRBD2,TRBJ2-5,TRBV4-3,TGCGCCAGCAGCCAGGGGAGGGACTTTCAAGAGACCCAGTACTTC,CASSQGRDFQETQYF
many,TRBD2,TRBJ2-5,TRBV15,TGTGCCACCAGCAGAGTTCCTAGCGGTCAAGAGACCCAGTACTTC,CATSRVPSGQETQYF
many,TRBD1,TRBJ2-1,TRBV5-1,TGCGCCAGCAGCCCGGACAGGTTTGAGCAGTTCTTC,CASSPDRFEQFF
many,-,TRBJ2-3,TRBV12-3/TRBV12-4,TGTGCCAGCGGGTACCCATCGTCGGATACGCAGTATTTT,CASGYPSSDTQYF
-,TRBD1,TRBJ2-7,TRBV4-3,TGCGCCAGCAGCCAAGATGGAGAGGGGGCGTCCTACGAGCAGTACTTC,CASSQDGEGASYEQYF
many,-,TRBJ2-7,TRBV28,TGTGCCAGCAGTTTCAGGGGCTTCTACGAGCAGTACTTC,CASSFRGFYEQYF
medium-sized,TRBD1,TRBJ2-3,TRBV4-3,TGCGCCAGCAGCCAAGGTGTGTGGACAGGGTATAGCACAGATACGCAGTATTTT,CASSQGVWTGYSTDTQYF
many,-,TRBJ2-2,TRBV25-1,TGTGCCAGCAGTGTGGGGTTCGCCGGGGAGCTGTTTTTT,CASSVGFAGELFF
many,TRBD2,TRBJ2-1,TRBV24-1,TGTGCCACCAGTGATCCACTAGCGGGGGGAGAGAATGAGCAGTTCTTC,CATSDPLAGGENEQFF
few,-,TRBJ1-1,TRBV2,TGTGCCAGCAGTACAGAGAACACTGAAGCTTTCTTT,CASSTENTEAFF
many,-,TRBJ1-2,TRBV24-1,TGTGCCACCAGTGATTTAAGCAGGGACGGAGGCTACACCTTC,CATSDLSRDGGYTF
few,-,TRBJ1-1,TRBV28,TGTGCCAGCAATAAGTCAGTTTGGGACACTGAAGCTTTCTTT,CASNKSVWDTEAFF
-,-,TRBJ1-5,TRBV5-1,TGCGCCAGCAGCTTGTGGGGCGATAGCAATCAGCCCCAGCATTTT,CASSLWGDSNQPQHF
-,-,TRBJ1-2,TRBV7-9,TGTGCCAGCAGCGTCTCCAGGGTACTGAACTATGGCTACACCTTC,CASSVSRVLNYGYTF
many,-,TRBJ2-5,TRBV5-6,TGTGCCAGCAGCTTGGGGGCCGGGAGTTGGGTTTACTTC,CASSLGAGSWVYF
few,-,TRBJ1-3,TRBV25-1,TGTGCCAGCAGTGACTGGATCGGAGGGCAGTCTGGAAACACCATATATTTT,CASSDWIGGQSGNTIYF
-,-,TRBJ2-3,TRBV7-6,TGTGCCAGCAGCTTAACAGGGTATGGCACAGATACGCAGTATTTT,CASSLTGYGTDTQYF
many,-,TRBJ2-1,TRBV14,TGTGCCAGCAGCCCTCAGGGAGACAATGAGCAGTTCTTC,CASSPQGDNEQFF
few,-,TRBJ2-5,TRBV18,TGTGCCAGCTCACCACCGCCCCAGGGGATCACCTTACAAGAGACCCAGTACTTC,CASSPPPQGITLQETQYF
many,-,TRBJ1-2,TRBV18,TGTGCCAGCTCCGTTCCCGGCCGCCTCCTACCCTATGGCTACACCTTC,CASSVPGRLLPYGYTF
few,-,TRBJ1-1,TRBV15,TGTGCCACCAGCAGAGATAACTCGGGGAACACTGAAGCTTTCTTT,CATSRDNSGNTEAFF
many,-,TRBJ2-2,TRBV7-6,TGTGCCAGCAGCTTAGCGGCCGGGGAGCTGTTTTTT,CASSLAAGELFF
-,TRBD1,TRBJ2-7,TRBV27,TGTGCCAGTCGGTCAGGGGGCGACGAGCAGTACTTC,CASRSGGDEQYF
many,-,TRBJ2-5,TRBV21-1,TGTGCCAGCAGCAAAAGCGACAGGGGGCGGGAGACCCAGTACTTC,CASSKSDRGRETQYF
many,TRBD2,TRBJ2-1,TRBV25-1,TGTGCCAGCGGGACTAGCGGGGCAGCCTACAATGAGCAGTTCTTC,CASGTSGAAYNEQFF
many,TRBD2,TRBJ2-1,TRBV6-1,TGTGCCAGCAGTATCGGGGGGGGCAAGAATGAGCAGTTCTTC,CASSIGGGKNEQFF
-,TRBD1,TRBJ2-7,TRBV9,TGTACCAGCAGCCCACGGACAGGTTACGAGCAGTACTTC,CTSSPRTGYEQYF
many,-,TRBJ2-2,TRBV9,TGTGCCAGCAGCGTAGCTCCGGGACGGTCTACCGGGGAGCTGTTTTTT,CASSVAPGRSTGELFF
-,TRBD2,TRBJ2-1,TRBV7-2,TGTGCCAGCAGCTTACAATGGCTAGCGGGGCCCAATGAGCAGTTCTTC,CASSLQWLAGPNEQFF
-,TRBD2,TRBJ2-2,TRBV28,TGTGCCAGCAGTTTTTTAGCGGGGGTTTTCCCCACCGGGGAGCTGTTTTTT,CASSFLAGVFPTGELFF
-,-,TRBJ1-2,TRBV5-1,TGCGCCAGCAGCTTGTTCTACAGGTCAGGGGAGAATGGCTACACCTTC,CASSLFYRSGENGYTF
-,TRBD1,TRBJ2-5,TRBV5-1,TGCGCCAGCAGCCTGGACAGGCCCAGCGAGACCCAGTACTTC,CASSLDRPSETQYF
many,-,TRBJ2-1,TRBV27,TGTGCCAGCAGTTTAGGACAGTACAATGAGCAGTTCTTC,CASSLGQYNEQFF
-,TRBD2,TRBJ2-2,TRBV29-1,TGCAGCGTTGTTGGGCTAGCGGGGCGACGCGCCGGGGAGCTGTTTTTT,CSVVGLAGRRAGELFF
many,-,TRBJ2-3,TRBV20-1,TGCAGTGCGGAGACGGGTCCCAAGGATACGCAGTATTTT,CSAETGPKDTQYF
many,TRBD1,TRBJ2-7,TRBV7-8,TGTGCCAGCAGCTTACCTGGGGACAGGGTGTACGAGCAGTACTTC,CASSLPGDRVYEQYF
many,-,TRBJ1-1,TRBV5-1,TGCGCCAGCAGCTTCATCGGGGATTACACTGAAGCTTTCTTT,CASSFIGDYTEAFF
few,-,TRBJ1-1,TRBV7-6,TGTGCCAGCAGCTTAGAAGGGGGTAACACTGAAGCTTTCTTT,CASSLEGGNTEAFF
many,-,TRBJ2-6,TRBV25-1,TGTGCCAGCAGTGAAGGGGCCAACGTCCTGACTTTC,CASSEGANVLTF
many,TRBD2,TRBJ2-7,TRBV12-3/TRBV12-4,TGTGCCAGCAGTGGCACTAGCGTTCTACCCTACGAGCAGTACTTC,CASSGTSVLPYEQYF
many,TRBD2,TRBJ2-1,TRBV20-1,TGCAGTGCTAGAGCCCTAAGCGGGAGTAGGAATGAGCAGTTCTTC,CSARALSGSRNEQFF